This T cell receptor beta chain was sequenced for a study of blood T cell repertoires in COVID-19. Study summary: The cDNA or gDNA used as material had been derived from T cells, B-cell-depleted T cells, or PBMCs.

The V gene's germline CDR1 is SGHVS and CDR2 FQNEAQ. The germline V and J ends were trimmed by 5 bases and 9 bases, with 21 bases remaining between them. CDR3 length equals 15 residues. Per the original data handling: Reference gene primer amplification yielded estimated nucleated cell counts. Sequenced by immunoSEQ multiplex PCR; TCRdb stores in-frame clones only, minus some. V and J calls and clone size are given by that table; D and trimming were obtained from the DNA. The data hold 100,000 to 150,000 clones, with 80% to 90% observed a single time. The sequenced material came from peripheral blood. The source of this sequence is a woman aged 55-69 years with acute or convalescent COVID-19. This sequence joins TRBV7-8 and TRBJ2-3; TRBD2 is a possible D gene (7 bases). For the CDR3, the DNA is TGTGCCAGCAGCGGGGGGGAGGGGGACCACACCACGCAGTATTTT. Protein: CASSGGEGDHTTQYF.